These 8 T cell receptor beta chains originate from one sample sequenced in a study of blood T cell repertoires in COVID-19. TCRdb keeps only in-frame clones here, not all; method: immunoSEQ multiplex PCR. The sample includes approximately 190,000 clones, roughly four fifths of them seen just once. The sequenced material came from peripheral blood. All receptors derive from a middle-aged woman with acute or convalescent COVID-19.

The chain carries TRBV7-9 and TRBJ2-5, with 9 bases identical to TRBD1. CDR1 and CDR2 (germline): SEHNR, FQNEAQ (reference sequence). The CDR3 consists of 16 residues. Germline trimming cut 0 bases from V and 5 bases from J; bases unmatched to any gene: 7. The CDR3 is CASSLAGTGMMETQYF. CDR3 DNA: TGTGCCAGCAGCTTAGCCGGGACAGGGATGATGGAGACCCAGTACTTC.

The chain couples TRBV30 to TRBJ1-3, with 7 bases that match TRBD1. Germline loops: CDR1 GTSNPN, CDR2 SVGIG (reference sequence). This CDR3 is built from 14 residues. The ends lost 5 bases at V and 0 bases at J; junction bases unmatched: 4. The CDR3: CAWRQGSSGNTIYF. DNA of the CDR3: TGTGCCTGGCGACAGGGATCCTCTGGAAACACCATATATTTT.

The V and J genes are TRBV7-2 and TRBJ1-2; 9 positions agree with TRBD1. Germline CDR1 SGHTA, CDR2 FQGNSA. Germline trimming cut 3 bases from V and 0 bases from J; bases unmatched to any gene: 8. CDR3 size: 17 residues. The CDR3 spells CASSFLTGGTANYGYTF. The CDR3 bases are TGTGCCAGCAGCTTTTTGACAGGGGGGACCGCTAACTATGGCTACACCTTC.

The chain couples TRBV4-2 to TRBJ1-5; D is perhaps TRBD1 (5 bases). The V gene's germline CDR1 is LGHNA and CDR2 YNFKEQ. The CDR3 sequence is 14 residues long. Trimming stripped 8 bases from V and 1 base from J, with 12 bases between. The CDR3 is CASGGMGSNQPQHF. In DNA, the CDR3 is TGTGCCAGCGGGGGGATGGGCAGCAATCAGCCCCAGCATTTT.

The chain employs TRBV7-8 and TRBJ2-1; the match to TRBD2 covers 14 bases. Per the germline V gene, CDR1 is SGHVS and CDR2 is FQNEAQ. This CDR3 comprises 19 residues. Trimming removed 4 bases from V and 0 bases from J; junction bases left unmatched: 8. The CDR3 loop is CASSSGLAGDPSSYNEQFF. The CDR3 DNA reads as TGTGCCAGCAGCTCGGGACTAGCGGGGGATCCAAGCTCCTACAATGAGCAGTTCTTC.

This chain joins TRBV18 and TRBJ2-2; 14 nucleotides match TRBD2. Unmatched junction bases numbered 6, after V lost 0 bases and J lost 0 bases. CDR1 is KGHSH, CDR2 LQKENI, per germline. There are 20 residues in the CDR3. The CDR3 spells CASSPPLGLAGAPNTGELFF. The CDR3 DNA is TGTGCCAGCTCACCACCCCTGGGACTAGCGGGGGCTCCGAACACCGGGGAGCTGTTTTTT.

This clone was found once. The CDR3 loop is CATSDLASGDRNEQFF. The CDR3 nucleotides read TGTGCCACCAGTGATTTGGCTAGCGGGGATAGAAATGAGCAGTTCTTC. The chain is built from TRBV24-1 and TRBJ2-1, with 9 bases identical to TRBD2. V shed 0 bases and J 7 bases; nucleotides not matched to a gene: 6. This CDR3 comprises 16 residues. Germline V CDR1 and CDR2: KGHDR, SFDVKD.

This chain links TRBV28 with TRBJ1-2; D gene unclear. CDR1 MDHEN and CDR2 SYDVKM come from the germline V gene. This CDR3 has 12 amino acids. V lost 7 bases to trimming and J lost 6 bases, with 12 bases between them. The CDR3 nucleotides are TGTGCCAGCACCACGTGGGAGGATGGCTACACCTTC. This gives the protein CASTTWEDGYTF.